This T cell receptor (beta chain) appears in the sequencing data of a study of early T cells in non-severe SARS-CoV-2 infection. MiXCR, applied by TCRdb to the 5' RACE reads, yields one record per CDR3 protein. The table records approximately 70,000 distinct CDR3 sequences, roughly 4.5% of them present only once. The source is an adult who was a healthcare worker with PCR-confirmed SARS-CoV-2 infection or an uninfected control (not recorded which). The donor label of this sample is uncertain. Material: whole blood, obtained at baseline.

The CDR3 here is CASSSLRRMNTEAFF. DNA for the CDR3: TGTGCCAGCAGTTCCCTTCGGAGGATGAACACTGAAGCTTTCTTT. The genes are TRBV28 and TRBJ1-1, with D unclear. The CDR3 consists of 15 residues. CDR1 is MDHEN, CDR2 SYDVKM, per germline. The V and J ends lost 4 bases and 0 bases respectively, with 12 bases between them.